This is a list of T cell receptor beta chains from one sample in a study of cytomegalovirus exposure and HLA in healthy donors. Sequenced by immunoSEQ multiplex PCR; TCRdb stores in-frame clones only, minus some. The sample has approximately 210,000 clones, around 83% seen once. Sequencing used PBMCs. The receptors originated from a woman aged 40 to 50 in good health and CMV-seronegative. Both conserved end residues are part of each CDR3.

V gene	CDR3 length	J gene	CDR3 protein
TRBV27	15	TRBJ2-1	CASSPGLAGEGEQFF
TRBV4-3	12	TRBJ1-2	CASSGGYYGYTF
TRBV19	12	TRBJ2-3	CASSPGQGTQYF
TRBV7-2	15	TRBJ1-2	CASSLDRDLNYGYTF
TRBV28	15	TRBJ1-2	CASSYPGQLNYGYTF
TRBV30	16	TRBJ2-3	CAWILAGGDRTDTQYF
TRBV30	15	TRBJ1-4	CAWSGGGRTNEKLFF
TRBV11-2	17	TRBJ2-5	CASSLELAGGSRETQYF
TRBV27	15	TRBJ1-5	CASSLSPPGQQPQHF
TRBV6-1	15	TRBJ2-1	CASSEAGLAGNEQFF
TRBV21-1	15	TRBJ2-1	CASSTRGRVYNEQFF
TRBV7-8	15	TRBJ2-7	CASSLKQGTAYEQYF
TRBV5-1	12	TRBJ2-7	CASRGGHYEQYF
TRBV10-3	14	TRBJ1-5	CAISEEGRGGPQHF
TRBV7-2	18	TRBJ2-2	CASSLDGGRAWNTGELFF
TRBV5-1	16	TRBJ1-6	CASSFAPTGDGSPLHF
TRBV6-1	15	TRBJ2-3	CASSAGLAAGDTQYF
TRBV15	13	TRBJ2-1	CATSGAPPVFQFF
TRBV5-1	20	TRBJ2-3	CASSSPRDTNYSGLSDTQYF
TRBV11-2	15	TRBJ2-1	CASSRTGSSYNEQFF
TRBV5-4	15	TRBJ1-2	CASSLISAVGGGYTF
TRBV6-5	15	TRBJ1-3	CASSYNSFSGNTIYF
TRBV30	12	TRBJ1-2	CAWDPRGNRYTF
TRBV5-1	17	TRBJ2-4	CASSPTTGARGKNIQYF
TRBV19	14	TRBJ2-7	CASSTVSGSYEQYF
TRBV25-1	17	TRBJ1-2	CASSESVTGQGASGYTF
TRBV11-3	15	TRBJ2-5	CASSLNGQGQETQYF
TRBV18	14	TRBJ1-5	CASSPGTGNQPQHF
TRBV4-1	20	TRBJ2-4	CASSQDRGQGPTLAKNIQYF
TRBV19	15	TRBJ2-5	CASSGGLEVAETQYF
TRBV6-1	14	TRBJ1-1	CASKQGQANTEAFF
TRBV27	16	TRBJ2-7	CASGGGAGGWSYEQYF
TRBV6-1	14	TRBJ1-5	CASSEGGGPQPQHF
TRBV6-1	14	TRBJ2-6	CASSAVSGANVLTF
TRBV6-5	13	TRBJ1-1	CASSDRGDTEAFF
TRBV5-1	15	TRBJ1-5	CASSRTGGANQPQHF
TRBV18	13	TRBJ2-3	CASSRGESDTQYF
TRBV9	16	TRBJ1-4	CASSPGPGGFNEKLFF
TRBV5-6	13	TRBJ2-5	CASSPDGRETQYF
TRBV5-1	15	TRBJ1-5	CASSLDGYSNQPQHF
TRBV9	13	TRBJ1-2	CASSVSTAYGYTF
TRBV6-1	14	TRBJ1-3	CASSRDRGLSAIYF
TRBV6-8	16	TRBJ1-4	CASRLDRGRSNEKLFF
TRBV19	13	TRBJ1-2	CASSIVQGWGYTF
TRBV25-1	16	TRBJ1-3	CASSPDRIHSGNTIYF
TRBV5-5	15	TRBJ1-2	CASSLEQGLTYGYTF
TRBV7-3	15	TRBJ2-7	CASSLEKAGLYEQYF
TRBV7-2	14	TRBJ2-4	CASSEGPQGYIQYF
TRBV7-9	12	TRBJ1-2	CASSIQGHGYTF
TRBV15	16	TRBJ2-7	CATSSQAGDGDYEQYF
TRBV6-5	11	TRBJ1-1	CASSSGTEAFF
TRBV2	12	TRBJ1-5	CASNTGFQPQHF
TRBV7-2	15	TRBJ1-1	CASSLVGAKGTEAFF
TRBV7-2	14	TRBJ1-1	CASSLQGSDTEAFF
TRBV4-1	14	TRBJ2-2	CASSQVLVPGELFF
TRBV15	16	TRBJ2-1	CATSTHFSGTYNEQFF
TRBV9	19	TRBJ2-2	CASSVVSGQGFANTGELFF